Sequencing of this T cell receptor (beta chain) was carried out in a study of cytomegalovirus exposure and HLA in healthy donors. Overall study context: The same platform was used for the 100 to 150 validation repertoires and the roughly 720 first-cohort repertoires, a later analysis reported.

The validation cohort, a group of roughly 120 subjects, included the donors and was separate from the roughly 620-subject first cohort. Trimming pared 1 base from V and 4 bases from J, leaving 8 bases between. This CDR3 spans 15 amino acids. The germline V gene has CDR1 MNHNS and CDR2 SASEGT. Repertoires were generated with immunoSEQ multiplex PCR, while TCRdb's copy carries only in-frame clones and drops some. Among about 130,000 clones listed, approximately 89% were seen once. The TCR originated in a woman between 18 and 30 years old in good health and CMV-seronegative. The source material was PBMCs. This sequence joins TRBV6-1 and TRBJ2-6; maybe TRBD1 (6 bases). The chain's CDR3 is CASSEGGQGANVLTF. As DNA, the CDR3 is TGTGCCAGCAGTGAAGGGGGGCAGGGGGCCAACGTCCTGACTTTC.